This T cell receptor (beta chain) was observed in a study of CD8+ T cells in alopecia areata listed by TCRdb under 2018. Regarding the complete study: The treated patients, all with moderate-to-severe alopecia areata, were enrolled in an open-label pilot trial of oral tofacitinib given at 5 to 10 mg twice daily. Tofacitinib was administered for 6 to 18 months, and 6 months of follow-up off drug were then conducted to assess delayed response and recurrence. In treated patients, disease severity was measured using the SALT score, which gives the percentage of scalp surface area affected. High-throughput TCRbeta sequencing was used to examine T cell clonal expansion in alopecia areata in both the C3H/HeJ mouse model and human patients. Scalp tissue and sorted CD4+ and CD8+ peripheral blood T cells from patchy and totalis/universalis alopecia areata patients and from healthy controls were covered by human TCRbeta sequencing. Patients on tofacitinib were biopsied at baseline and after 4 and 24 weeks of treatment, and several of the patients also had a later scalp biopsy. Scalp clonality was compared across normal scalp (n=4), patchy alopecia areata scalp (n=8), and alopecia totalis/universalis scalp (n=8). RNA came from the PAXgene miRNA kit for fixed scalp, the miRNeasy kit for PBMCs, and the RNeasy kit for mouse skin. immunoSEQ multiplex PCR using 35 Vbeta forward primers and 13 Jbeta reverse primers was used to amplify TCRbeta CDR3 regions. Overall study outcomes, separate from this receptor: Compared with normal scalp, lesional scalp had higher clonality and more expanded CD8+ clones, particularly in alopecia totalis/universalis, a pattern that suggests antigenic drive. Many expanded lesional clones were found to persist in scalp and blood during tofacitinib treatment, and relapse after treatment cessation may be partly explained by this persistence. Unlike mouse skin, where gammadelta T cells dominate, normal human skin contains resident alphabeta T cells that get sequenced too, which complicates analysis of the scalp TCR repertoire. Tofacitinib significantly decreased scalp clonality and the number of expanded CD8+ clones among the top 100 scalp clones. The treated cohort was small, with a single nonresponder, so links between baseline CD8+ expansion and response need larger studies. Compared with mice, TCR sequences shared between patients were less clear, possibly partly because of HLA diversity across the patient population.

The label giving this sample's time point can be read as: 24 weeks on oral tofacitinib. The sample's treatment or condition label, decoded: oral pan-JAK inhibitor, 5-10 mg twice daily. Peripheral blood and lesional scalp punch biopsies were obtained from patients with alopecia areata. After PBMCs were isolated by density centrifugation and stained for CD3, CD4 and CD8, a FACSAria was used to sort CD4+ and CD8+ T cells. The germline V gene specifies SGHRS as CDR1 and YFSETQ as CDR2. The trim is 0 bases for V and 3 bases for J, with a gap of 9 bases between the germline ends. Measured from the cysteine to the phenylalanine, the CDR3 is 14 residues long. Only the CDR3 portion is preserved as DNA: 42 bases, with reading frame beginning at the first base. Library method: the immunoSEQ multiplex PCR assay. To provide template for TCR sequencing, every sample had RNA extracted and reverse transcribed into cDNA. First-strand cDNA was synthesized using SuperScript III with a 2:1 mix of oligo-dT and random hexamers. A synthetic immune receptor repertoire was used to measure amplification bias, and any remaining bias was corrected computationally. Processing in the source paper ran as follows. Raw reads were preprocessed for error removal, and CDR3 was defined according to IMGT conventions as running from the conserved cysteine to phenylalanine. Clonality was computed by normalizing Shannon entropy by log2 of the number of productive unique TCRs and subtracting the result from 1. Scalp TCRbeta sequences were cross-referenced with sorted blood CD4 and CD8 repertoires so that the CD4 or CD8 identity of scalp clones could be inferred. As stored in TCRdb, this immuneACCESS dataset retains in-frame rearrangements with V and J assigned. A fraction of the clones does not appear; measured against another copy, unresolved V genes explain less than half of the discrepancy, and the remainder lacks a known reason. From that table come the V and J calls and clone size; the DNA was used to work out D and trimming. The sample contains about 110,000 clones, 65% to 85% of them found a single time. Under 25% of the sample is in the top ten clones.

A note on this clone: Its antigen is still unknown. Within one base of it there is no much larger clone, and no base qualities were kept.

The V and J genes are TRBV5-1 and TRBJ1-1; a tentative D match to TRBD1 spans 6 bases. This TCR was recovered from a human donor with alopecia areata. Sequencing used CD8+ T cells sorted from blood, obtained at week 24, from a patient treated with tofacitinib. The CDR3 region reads CASSLVRGDTEAFF. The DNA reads TGCGCCAGCAGCTTGGTGAGGGGGGACACTGAAGCTTTCTTT.